One and the same sample provided the 28 T cell receptor beta chains below, sequenced in a study of blood T cell repertoires in COVID-19. The repertoire was sequenced with immunoSEQ multiplex PCR; TCRdb's copy has only in-frame clones and lacks some. The table has under 150,000 clones, about 90% seen once. Source material: peripheral blood. The source of these receptors is a woman aged 50 to 65 with acute or convalescent COVID-19.

V and J are TRBV7-3 and TRBJ1-1; 7 bases are a match to TRBD1. Looked up from germline, CDR1 is SGHTA and CDR2 is FQGTGA. CDR3 length: 15 amino acids. The J segment lost 9 bases and the V segment lost 10 bases, leaving 20 bases of the junction unmatched. The CDR3 reads CATSPPGQEGTKAFF. The CDR3, as DNA: TGTGCCACCTCCCCACCTGGACAGGAGGGCACCAAAGCTTTCTTT.

The rearrangement uses TRBV3-1 (or the pseudogene TRBV3-2) and TRBJ2-7; D possibly corresponds to TRBD2 (6 bases). Trimming shortened V by 0 bases and J by 7 bases, and 19 bases separated the two germline ends. Germline lookup yields CDR1 LGHDT and CDR2 YNNKEL (reference sequence). This CDR3 contains 16 residues. CDR3 amino acids: CASSQELRRGPREQYF. In nucleotides, the CDR3 is TGTGCCAGCAGCCAAGAATTACGGCGGGGCCCCCGGGAGCAGTACTTC.

The V call is TRBV7-3, the J call TRBJ1-1; 7 bases are a match to TRBD1. The germline V gene has CDR1 SGHTA and CDR2 FQGTGA. This CDR3 region has 14 residues. After removal of 4 bases from V and 1 base from J, the junction contained 3 bases not matched to a gene. The CDR3 DNA reads as TGTGCCAGCAGCTCGGACAGGAGGAACACTGAAGCTTTCTTT. Translating it yields CASSSDRRNTEAFF.

This clone turned up a few times. This chain uses TRBV2 with TRBJ1-6; 8 bases are a match to TRBD1. CDR3 size: 15 residues. Trimming removed 5 bases from V and 12 bases from J; junction bases left unmatched: 12. Germline CDR1 and CDR2: SNHLY and FYNNEI. DNA of the CDR3: TGTGCCAGCAGTATCCCCGGGACAGGACTCAAACCCCTCCACTTT. It codes for CASSIPGTGLKPLHF.

The chain couples TRBV28 to TRBJ2-1, with 9 bases that match TRBD1. The germline gives CDR1 MDHEN, CDR2 SYDVKM. With 4 bases clipped from V and 0 bases from J, the junction kept 7 bases outside the gene matches. The CDR3 is 17 residues long. CDR3 region: CASSSPGQGSSYNEQFF. For the CDR3, the DNA is TGTGCCAGCAGTTCTCCGGGACAGGGCAGCTCCTACAATGAGCAGTTCTTC. The full variable domain, its missing parts supplied by reference TRBV28 and TRBJ2-1, is DVKVTQSSRYLVKRTGEKVFLECVQDMDHENMFWYRQDPGLGLRLIYFSYDVKMKEKGDIPEGYSVSREKKERFSLILESASTNQTSMYLCASSSPGQGSSYNEQFFGPGTRLTVL.

V is TRBV7-2 and J is TRBJ1-2; no definite D call. The germline CDR1 and CDR2 sequences are SGHTA and FQGNSA. This CDR3 contains 15 residues. V was clipped by 2 bases and J by 9 bases, with 19 bases between them. CDR3 in DNA: TGTGCCAGCAGCTTACCAGGACTCTCGGCTATAAGCTACACCTTC. Encoded protein: CASSLPGLSAISYTF.

The chain has TRBV12-3 or TRBV12-4 and TRBJ1-1; TRBD1 matches at 7 bases. The CDR3 has 13 amino acids. The trim removed 6 bases at V and 8 bases at J, leaving 9 bases unmatched. The DNA for the CDR3 is TGTGCCAGCAGGGCACAGGGGATCGGCGAAGCTTTCTTT. It encodes CASRAQGIGEAFF.

This clone turned up a few times. This sequence joins TRBV19 and TRBJ2-7; D is perhaps TRBD1 (5 bases). Germline V lookup: CDR1 LNHDA, CDR2 SQIVND (reference sequence). V shed 4 bases and J shed 4 bases, with 11 bases lying between them. The CDR3 is 13 amino acids. Here the CDR3 DNA reads TGTGCCAGTAGTACGTATACAGGTTACGAGCAGTACTTC. This translates into CASSTYTGYEQYF. The entire variable domain, with the rest obtained from reference TRBV19 and TRBJ2-7, is as follows: DGGITQSPKYLFRKEGQNVTLSCEQNLNHDAMYWYRQDPGQGLRLIYYSQIVNDFQKGDIAEGYSVSREKKESFPLTVTSAQKNPTAFYLCASSTYTGYEQYFGPGTRLTVT.

This clone has only a few counts. This chain joins TRBV6-1 and TRBJ2-7; 13 nucleotides agree with TRBD2. The CDR3 is 15 amino acids. V lost 1 base to trimming and J lost 4 bases; unmatched junction nucleotides: 1. Germline V gene sequence: CDR1 MNHNS, CDR2 SASEGT. The CDR3 nucleotides are TGTGCCAGCAGTGAAGGGACTAGCGGGAGTTACGAGCAGTACTTC. This gives the protein CASSEGTSGSYEQYF.

This chain connects TRBV7-2 to TRBJ2-7, with a weak D call TRBD1 (5 bases). Germline V gene lookup returns CDR1 SGHTA and CDR2 FQGNSA. Trimming cost V 5 bases and J 2 bases, with 16 bases left between them. CDR3 size: 15 residues. As DNA, the CDR3 is TGTGCCAGCAGCCCCCATCTGGCAGGGACCTACGAGCAGTACTTC. Translation: CASSPHLAGTYEQYF.

This clone has more than one count but fewer than ten. This sequence joins TRBV28 and TRBJ1-6; tentative D call: TRBD1 (5 bases). There are 15 residues in the CDR3. V lost 2 bases, J lost 9 bases, and 14 bases lay in between. Germline assignment: CDR1 MDHEN and CDR2 SYDVKM. The CDR3 DNA reads TGTGCCAGCAGTTTAATTGCTGCAGGGCGTTCACCCCTCCACTTT. Encoded protein: CASSLIAAGRSPLHF.

The V gene is TRBV10-3, the J gene TRBJ2-7; 8 bases match TRBD1. From germline, CDR1 is ENHRY and CDR2 SYGVKD. The V gene end was trimmed by 7 bases and the J gene end by 3 bases; junction bases not matched to a gene: 5. The length of the CDR3 is 13 residues. DNA of the CDR3: TGTGCCATCAACGGACAGGGTGGCTACGAGCAGTACTTC. This sequence encodes CAINGQGGYEQYF.

The table lists this clone with a count of one. The rearrangement joins TRBV25-1 to TRBJ1-2; D might be TRBD1 (5 bases). V shed 2 bases and J shed 4 bases, with 11 bases lying between them. Germline CDR1 MGHDK, CDR2 SYGVNS. The CDR3 is 14 residues long. CDR3 amino acids: CASSEDSLAYGYTF. The CDR3 DNA reads as TGTGCCAGCAGTGAAGACAGTCTTGCCTATGGCTACACCTTC.

The chain employs TRBV29-1 and TRBJ1-1; no clear D gene. Trimming removed 4 bases at V and 6 bases at J, with 15 bases between. Germline CDR1 reads SQVTM; CDR2 reads ANQGSEA. The CDR3 has 13 residues. The DNA of the CDR3 is TGCAGCGTTGTGAGAGGCGGGATAGCTGAAGCTTTCTTT. Protein product: CSVVRGGIAEAFF.

Only a few counts were recorded for this clone. The chain has TRBV3-1 (or the pseudogene TRBV3-2) and TRBJ2-1, with a tentative D call TRBD2 (7 bases). The CDR3 runs to 17 residues. From germline, CDR1 is LGHDT and CDR2 YNNKEL (reference sequence). V dropped 0 bases and J dropped 9 bases, with 21 bases sitting between them. CDR3 coding DNA: TGTGCCAGCAGCCAAGATCTTGGGGGGGCCTTCGTAGGTGAGCAGTTCTTC. Protein: CASSQDLGGAFVGEQFF.

The rearrangement links TRBV10-1 to TRBJ1-1; D may be TRBD1 (6 bases). Germline CDR1 and CDR2: WNHNN and SYGVQD (reference sequence). The CDR3 runs 14 residues. V lost 6 bases and J lost 1, with 12 bases in between. The CDR3 here is CASSPGHSNTEAFF. The CDR3 bases are TGCGCCAGCAGCCCGGGACACTCGAACACTGAAGCTTTCTTT.

This clone came up once. This chain connects TRBV6-4 to TRBJ1-1; TRBD1 aligns across 8 bases. J was trimmed by 4 bases and V by 3 bases; bases with no gene match: 1. The CDR3 has 13 residues. CDR1 is MRHNA, CDR2 SNTAGT, per germline. This CDR3 reads CASSEQGGTEAFF. CDR3 nucleotides: TGTGCCAGCAGTGAACAGGGGGGCACTGAAGCTTTCTTT.

This chain links TRBV5-6 with TRBJ2-7, with D possibly being TRBD1 (7 bases). This CDR3 is 17 amino acids long. The germline V and J ends were trimmed by 4 bases and 4 bases, with 24 bases remaining between them. The germline V gene encodes CDR1 SGHDT and CDR2 YYEEEE. This CDR3 is CASSAGQLKIFVYEQYF. Here the CDR3 DNA reads TGTGCCAGCAGCGCGGGACAGCTCAAAATCTTCGTTTACGAGCAGTACTTC.

This clone appeared a single time. J is TRBJ1-1 and V is TRBV14; possibly TRBD1 for D (6 bases). CDR1 is SGHDN, CDR2 FVKESK, per germline. This CDR3 region has 16 residues. The V end was cut by 3 bases, the J end by 3 bases, with 17 bases between. CDR3 DNA sequence: TGTGCCAGCAGCCAGGGGGCTGGTTTTTGGGACACTGAAGCTTTCTTT. This codes for CASSQGAGFWDTEAFF.

This chain joins TRBV28 and TRBJ1-2; D not certain. V lost 6 bases and J 5 bases, leaving 13 bases between the germline ends. The CDR3 length is 13 residues. Germline V gene data show CDR1 as MDHEN and CDR2 as SYDVKM. This CDR3 reads CASRLRDSYGYTF. DNA of the CDR3: TGTGCCAGCAGGCTCCGGGATTCTTATGGCTACACCTTC.

The table lists this clone with a few counts. This chain connects TRBV7-9 to TRBJ1-4; the D is unclear. The CDR3 sequence is 13 residues long. Germline values: CDR1 SEHNR, CDR2 FQNEAQ (reference sequence). The V end was cut by 2 bases, the J end by 8 bases, with 9 bases between. CDR3 DNA sequence: TGTGCCAGCAGCTTATATCAGAAGGAAAAACTGTTTTTT. It translates to CASSLYQKEKLFF.

The chain joins TRBV30 to TRBJ1-4; 7 nucleotides align to TRBD1. This CDR3 has 13 amino acids. The V and J ends lost 8 bases and 5 bases, in that order; junction bases with no gene match: 8. Germline V gives CDR1 GTSNPN, CDR2 SVGIG (reference sequence). The CDR3, as DNA: TGTGCCCGCTTGGACAGGCTGAATGAAAAACTGTTTTTT. Translation gives CARLDRLNEKLFF.

This clone was picked up one time. The chain joins TRBV19 to TRBJ2-4, with TRBD1 matching over 9 bases. Germline CDR1 reads LNHDA; CDR2 reads SQIVND (reference sequence). The CDR3 spans 15 residues. J lost 7 bases, V lost 3 bases, and 7 bases had no gene match. In nucleotides, the CDR3 is TGTGCCAGTAGTATCAAAGCCGGGACAGGGAACATTCAGTACTTC. This sequence encodes CASSIKAGTGNIQYF.

This chain connects TRBV6-5 to TRBJ2-6; D unclear. Trimming took off 6 bases at V and 6 bases at J, with 12 bases between the two ends. Germline V gene data show CDR1 as MNHEY and CDR2 as SVGAGI. The CDR3 extends over 14 amino acids. The CDR3 spells CASSLGGSANVLTF. The CDR3, as DNA: TGTGCCAGCAGCCTAGGCGGCTCGGCCAACGTCCTGACTTTC.

The chain uses TRBV2 and TRBJ1-1; tentative D call: TRBD1 (6 bases). The CDR3 length is 13 residues. Trimming pared 5 bases from V and 1 base from J, leaving 8 bases between. Germline V gene lookup returns CDR1 SNHLY and CDR2 FYNNEI. CDR3 in amino acids: CASSSTGNTEAFF. CDR3 bases: TGTGCCAGCAGTTCGACAGGGAACACTGAAGCTTTCTTT.

For the CDR3, the DNA is TGTGCCAGCAGCGTAGCTGCGAACTCCTACGAGCAGTACTTC. This encodes CASSVAANSYEQYF. The rearrangement uses TRBV9 and TRBJ2-7; D remains ambiguous. Looked up from germline, CDR1 is SGDLS and CDR2 is YYNGEE. V was trimmed by 0 bases and J by 0 bases, leaving 7 bases between them. The CDR3 is made up of 14 amino acids.

The chain links TRBV7-6 to TRBJ1-5, with D unresolved. Germline CDR1 and CDR2: SGHVS and FNYEAQ. This CDR3 has 15 amino acids. V lost 1 base and J 5 bases, leaving 12 bases between the germline ends. In DNA form, the CDR3 reads TGTGCCAGCAGCTTAGAAGGAGATCACGATCAGCCCCAGCATTTT. Translated, it gives CASSLEGDHDQPQHF.

The rearrangement links TRBV25-1 to TRBJ2-5; 10 nucleotides agree with TRBD2. The CDR3 spans 18 residues. The trim removed 2 bases at V and 5 bases at J, leaving 14 bases unmatched. Germline V lookup: CDR1 MGHDK, CDR2 SYGVNS. CDR3 in amino acids: CASSETLAGVPRGETQYF. Written as DNA, the CDR3 is TGTGCCAGCAGTGAAACGCTAGCGGGGGTTCCACGAGGGGAGACCCAGTACTTC.